This T cell receptor (beta chain) was obtained from a study of CD8+CD57+ T cells in acquired aplastic anemia. Study summary: The sorted CD4+ and CD8+ cells yielded an average approximately 3 ug of DNA.

Genomic DNA, serving as template, underwent TCR beta VDJ and CDR3 profiling. TCRdb reprocessed the reads via MiXCR and lists one record per CDR3 protein. The sample lists more than 150,000 distinct CDR3 sequences, about half occurring once. Sequencing was done on patients that had shown CD8+CD57+ cell expansion by flow cytometry. The enrolled patients all had severe acquired aplastic anemia. Study results and caveats: Patients and controls shared under 30 CD8+ CDR3 sequences, highly expressed in patients. Statistical testing detected no significant gap in CD8+ Simpson's diversity between patients and controls.

On this clonotype: Its matching antigen is unknown.

The TCR comes from a human donor with aplastic anemia. The sequencing sample was made of sorted CD4+, CD8+, or CD8+CD57+ T cells (not recorded which) from PBMCs.

CDR3 sequence: CASSLGGRVAYNSPLHF. CDR3 nucleotide sequence: TGTGCCAGCAGCTTAGGAGGCAGGGTTGCCTATAATTCACCCCTCCACTTT. The chain employs TRBV11-2 and TRBJ1-6, with D perhaps TRBD1 (5 bases). V lost 1 base to trimming and J lost 2 bases, with 12 bases between them. CDR3 length: 17 residues. Germline assignment: CDR1 SGHAT and CDR2 FQNNGV. The full variable domain, in which reference TRBV11-2 and TRBJ1-6 provide the parts outside the CDR3, is EAGVAQSPRYKIIEKRQSVAFWCNPISGHATLYWYQQILGQGPKLLIQFQNNGVVDDSQLPKDRFSAERLKGVDSTLKIQPAKLEDSAVYLCASSLGGRVAYNSPLHFGNGTRLTVT.